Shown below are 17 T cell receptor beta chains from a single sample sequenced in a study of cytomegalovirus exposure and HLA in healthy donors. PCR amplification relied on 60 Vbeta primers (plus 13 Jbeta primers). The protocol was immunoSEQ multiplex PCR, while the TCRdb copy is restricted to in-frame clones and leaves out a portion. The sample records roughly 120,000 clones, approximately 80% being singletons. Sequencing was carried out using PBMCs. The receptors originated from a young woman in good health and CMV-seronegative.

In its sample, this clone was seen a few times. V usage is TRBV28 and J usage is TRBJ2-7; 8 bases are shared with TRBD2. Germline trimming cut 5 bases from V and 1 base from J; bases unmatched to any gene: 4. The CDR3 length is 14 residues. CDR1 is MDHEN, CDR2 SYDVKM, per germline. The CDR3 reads CASSRTSISYEQYF. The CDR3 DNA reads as TGTGCCAGCAGTAGGACTAGCATTTCCTACGAGCAGTACTTC.

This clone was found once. The CDR3 nucleotides read TGTGCCAGCACTCCGTGGGCCCGCTTGAACACTGAAGCTTTCTTT. Its translation: CASTPWARLNTEAFF. The J gene is TRBJ1-1, the V gene TRBV28; no firm D call. Trimming removed 7 bases from V and 0 bases from J, with 15 bases in between. Germline-derived CDR1 and CDR2 are MDHEN and SYDVKM. The CDR3 is 15 residues long.

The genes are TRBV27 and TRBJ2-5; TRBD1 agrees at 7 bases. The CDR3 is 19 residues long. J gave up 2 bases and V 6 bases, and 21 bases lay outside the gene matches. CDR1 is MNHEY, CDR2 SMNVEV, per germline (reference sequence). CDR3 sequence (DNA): TGTGCCAGCAGAAAAACAGGGGATAGAGCCTTTGTTCGGCAAGAGACCCAGTACTTC. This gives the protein CASRKTGDRAFVRQETQYF.

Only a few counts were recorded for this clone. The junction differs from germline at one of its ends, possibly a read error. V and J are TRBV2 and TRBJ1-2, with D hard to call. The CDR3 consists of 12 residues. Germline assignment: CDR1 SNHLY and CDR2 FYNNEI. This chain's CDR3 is CASREVSYGYTF. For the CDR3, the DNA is TGTGCCAGCAGGGAAGTGAGCTATGGCTACACCTTC. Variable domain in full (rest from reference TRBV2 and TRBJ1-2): EPEVTQTPSHQVTQMGQEVILRCVPISNHLYFYWYRQILGQKVEFLVSFYNNEISEKSEIFDDQFSVERPDGSNFTLKIRSTKLEDSAMYFCASREVSYGYTFGSGTRLTVV.

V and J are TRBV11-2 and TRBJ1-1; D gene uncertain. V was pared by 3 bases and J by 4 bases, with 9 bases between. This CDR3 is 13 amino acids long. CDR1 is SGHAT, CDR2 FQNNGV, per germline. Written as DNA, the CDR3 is TGTGCCAGCAGCTTCCCGGGAGCCACTGAAGCTTTCTTT. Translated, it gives CASSFPGATEAFF.

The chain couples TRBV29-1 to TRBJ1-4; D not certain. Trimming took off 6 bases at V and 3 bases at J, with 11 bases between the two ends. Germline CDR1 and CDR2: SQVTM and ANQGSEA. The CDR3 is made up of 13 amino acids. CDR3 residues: CSVARASNEKLFF. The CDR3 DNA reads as TGCAGCGTCGCGCGGGCTTCTAATGAAAAACTGTTTTTT.

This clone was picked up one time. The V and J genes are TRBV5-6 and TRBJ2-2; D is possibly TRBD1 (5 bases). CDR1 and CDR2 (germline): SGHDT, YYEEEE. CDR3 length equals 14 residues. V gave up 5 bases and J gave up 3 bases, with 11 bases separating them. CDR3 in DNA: TGTGCCAGCAGACGACAGACTTACACCGGGGAGCTGTTTTTT. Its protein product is CASRRQTYTGELFF.

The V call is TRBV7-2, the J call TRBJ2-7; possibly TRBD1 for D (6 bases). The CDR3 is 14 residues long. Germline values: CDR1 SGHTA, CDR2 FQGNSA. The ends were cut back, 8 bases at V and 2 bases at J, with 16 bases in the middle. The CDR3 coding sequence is TGTGCCAGCGGACCTGAAACAGGGCCCTACGAGCAGTACGTC. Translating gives CASGPETGPYEQYV.

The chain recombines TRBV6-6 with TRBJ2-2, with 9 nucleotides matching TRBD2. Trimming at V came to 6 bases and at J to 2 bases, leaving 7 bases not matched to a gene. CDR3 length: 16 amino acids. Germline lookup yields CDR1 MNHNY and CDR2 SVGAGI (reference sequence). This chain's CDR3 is CASRRSGSLNTGELFF. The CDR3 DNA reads TGTGCCAGCAGACGTAGCGGGAGCCTCAACACCGGGGAGCTGTTTTTT.

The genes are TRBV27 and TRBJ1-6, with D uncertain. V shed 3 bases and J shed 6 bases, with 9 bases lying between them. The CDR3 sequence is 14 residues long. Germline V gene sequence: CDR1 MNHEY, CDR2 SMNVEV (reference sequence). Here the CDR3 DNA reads TGTGCCAGCAGTTTCCGGGGTGGTAATTCACCCCTCCACTTT. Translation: CASSFRGGNSPLHF.

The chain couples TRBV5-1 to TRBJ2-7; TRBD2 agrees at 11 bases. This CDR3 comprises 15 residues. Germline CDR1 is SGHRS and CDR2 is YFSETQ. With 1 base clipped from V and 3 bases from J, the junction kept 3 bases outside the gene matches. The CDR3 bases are TGCGCCAGCAGCTTGCTAGCGGGAGGTAGCTACGAGCAGTACTTC. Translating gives CASSLLAGGSYEQYF.

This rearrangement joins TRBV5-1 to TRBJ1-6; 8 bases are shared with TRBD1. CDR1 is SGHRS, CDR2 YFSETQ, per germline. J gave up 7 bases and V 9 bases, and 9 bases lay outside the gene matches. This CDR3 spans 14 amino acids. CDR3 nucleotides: TGCGCCACCGATAAGGGACAGGTCAATTCACCCCTCCACTTT. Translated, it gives CATDKGQVNSPLHF.

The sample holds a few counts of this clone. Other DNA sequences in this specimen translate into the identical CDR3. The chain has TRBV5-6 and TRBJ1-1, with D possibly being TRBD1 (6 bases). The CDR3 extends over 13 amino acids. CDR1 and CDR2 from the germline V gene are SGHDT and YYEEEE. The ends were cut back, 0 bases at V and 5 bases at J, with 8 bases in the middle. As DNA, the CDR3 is TGTGCCAGCAGCTTGGGGGGGCGGACTGAAGCTTTCTTT. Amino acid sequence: CASSLGGRTEAFF.

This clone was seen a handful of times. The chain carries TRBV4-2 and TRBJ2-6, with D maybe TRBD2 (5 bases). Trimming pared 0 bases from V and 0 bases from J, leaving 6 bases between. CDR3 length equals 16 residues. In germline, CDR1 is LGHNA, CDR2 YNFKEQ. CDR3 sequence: CASSQDRDSGANVLTF. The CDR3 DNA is TGTGCCAGCAGCCAAGATCGGGACTCTGGGGCCAACGTCCTGACTTTC.

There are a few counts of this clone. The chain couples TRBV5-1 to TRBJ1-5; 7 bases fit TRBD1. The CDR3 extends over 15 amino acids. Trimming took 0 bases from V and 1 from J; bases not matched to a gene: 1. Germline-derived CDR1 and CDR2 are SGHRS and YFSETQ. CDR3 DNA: TGCGCCAGCAGCTTGGAGGGACAGAGCAATCAGCCCCAGCATTTT. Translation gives CASSLEGQSNQPQHF. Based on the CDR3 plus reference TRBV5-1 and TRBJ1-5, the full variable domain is KAGVTQTPRYLIKTRGQQVTLSCSPISGHRSVSWYQQTPGQGLQFLFEYFSETQRNKGNFPGRFSGRQFSNSRSEMNVSTLELGDSALYLCASSLEGQSNQPQHFGDGTRLSIL.

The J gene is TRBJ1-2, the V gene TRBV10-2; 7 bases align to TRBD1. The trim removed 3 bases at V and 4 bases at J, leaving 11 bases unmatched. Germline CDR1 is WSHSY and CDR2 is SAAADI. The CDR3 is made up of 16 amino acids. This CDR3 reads CASSEMATGSAYGYTF. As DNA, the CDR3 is TGCGCCAGCAGTGAAATGGCGACAGGGTCGGCCTATGGCTACACCTTC.

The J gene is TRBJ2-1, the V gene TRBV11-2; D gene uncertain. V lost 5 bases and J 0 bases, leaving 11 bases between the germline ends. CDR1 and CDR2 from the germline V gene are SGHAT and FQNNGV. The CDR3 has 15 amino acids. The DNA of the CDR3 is TGTGCCAGCAGCCAGACGCGGATCTCCTACAATGAGCAGTTCTTC. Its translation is CASSQTRISYNEQFF. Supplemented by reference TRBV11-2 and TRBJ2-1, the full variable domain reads EAGVAQSPRYKIIEKRQSVAFWCNPISGHATLYWYQQILGQGPKLLIQFQNNGVVDDSQLPKDRFSAERLKGVDSTLKIQPAKLEDSAVYLCASSQTRISYNEQFFGPGTRLTVL.